These 25 T cell receptor beta chains came from one sample sequenced in a study of siplizumab effects on memory and regulatory T cells. Clones were sequenced by immunoSEQ multiplex PCR, and TCRdb holds only the in-frame ones, with some missing. The sample records about 110,000 clones, roughly 92% being singletons. Material: CD4+ T cells sorted from blood. The receptors were gathered from a human donor in good health.

The chain couples TRBV18 to TRBJ1-1, with a possible D match to TRBD1 (5 bases). This CDR3 has 14 residues. In germline, CDR1 is KGHSH, CDR2 LQKENI. V dropped 3 bases and J dropped 4 bases, with 12 bases sitting between them. CDR3 nucleotides: TGTGCCAGCTCACCGAACGGGGGGTTCACTGAAGCTTTCTTT. Protein product: CASSPNGGFTEAFF. Filled out from reference TRBV18 and TRBJ1-1, the complete variable domain reads NAGVMQNPRHLVRRRGQEARLRCSPMKGHSHVYWYRQLPEEGLKFMVYLQKENIIDESGMPKERFSAEFPKEGPSILRIQQVVRGDSAAYFCASSPNGGFTEAFFGQGTRLTVV.

The V and J genes are TRBV7-9 and TRBJ2-7; a weak D match, TRBD2 (6 bases). Trimming stripped 4 bases from V and 5 bases from J, with 21 bases between. This CDR3 has 16 residues. Germline assignment: CDR1 SEHNR and CDR2 FQNEAQ (reference sequence). CDR3 in amino acids: CASSWTGFNGGHEQYF. In DNA form, the CDR3 reads TGTGCCAGCAGCTGGACGGGTTTCAACGGGGGACACGAGCAGTACTTC.

The chain couples TRBV5-5 to TRBJ1-2; D uncertain. V was clipped by 1 base and J by 8 bases, with 18 bases between them. This CDR3 has 15 residues. Germline CDR1 and CDR2: SGHKS and YYEKEE (reference sequence). The CDR3 DNA follows: TGTGCCAGCAGCTTGTTTGTTTCTGGGGTAGAAGGCTACACCTTC. This encodes CASSLFVSGVEGYTF.

V usage is TRBV5-1 and J usage is TRBJ2-3; TRBD1 is a possible D gene (5 bases). The ends were cut back, 0 bases at V and 5 bases at J, with 10 bases in the middle. CDR1 SGHRS and CDR2 YFSETQ come from the germline V gene. This CDR3 spans 14 amino acids. CDR3 nucleotides: TGCGCCAGCAGCTTGGGCAGGGTCGGAGATACGCAGTATTTT. This translates into CASSLGRVGDTQYF.

This chain connects TRBV27 to TRBJ2-1, with D perhaps TRBD2 (6 bases). Germline V CDR1 and CDR2: MNHEY, SMNVEV (reference sequence). The CDR3 extends over 17 amino acids. V lost 4 bases, J lost 2 bases, and 18 bases lay in between. CDR3 DNA: TGTGCCAGCAGTTCCCGCTTAAGGGCGGGAACCTACAATGAGCAGTTCTTC. Protein sequence: CASSSRLRAGTYNEQFF.

The rearrangement links TRBV7-9 to TRBJ1-2, with D possibly matching TRBD1 (6 bases). This CDR3 is built from 14 residues. CDR1 and CDR2 (germline): SEHNR, FQNEAQ (reference sequence). V was cut by 4 bases and J by 2 bases, with 11 bases left in between. The CDR3 loop reads CASSSLQGNYGYTF. The DNA of the CDR3 is TGTGCCAGCAGCTCCTTACAGGGAAACTATGGCTACACCTTC.

V usage is TRBV5-4 and J usage is TRBJ2-7; D is perhaps TRBD2 (5 bases). Between the trimmed V and J ends, which lost 0 bases and 0 bases, there was a span of 10 bases. Germline V CDR1 and CDR2: SGHNT, YYREEE (reference sequence). The CDR3 length is 15 residues. The chain's CDR3 is CASSLASGVSYEQYF. In nucleotides, the CDR3 is TGTGCCAGCAGCTTGGCCTCCGGGGTCTCCTACGAGCAGTACTTC.

The rearrangement uses TRBV5-6 and TRBJ2-3; 8 bases line up with TRBD2. The CDR3 sequence is 15 residues long. Per the germline V gene, CDR1 is SGHDT and CDR2 is YYEEEE. V shed 4 bases, J shed 2 bases, and the junction held 6 bases outside the gene matches. The chain's CDR3 is CASSIKRGFTDTQYF. DNA for the CDR3: TGTGCCAGCAGCATAAAGCGGGGGTTCACAGATACGCAGTATTTT.

This clone was detected only a few times. For the CDR3, the DNA is TGTGCCAGCAGCGGGTTGAACACCGGGGAGCTGTTTTTT. The encoded protein is CASSGLNTGELFF. The chain has TRBV9 and TRBJ2-2; D uncertain. CDR3 length: 13 amino acids. The V and J ends lost 3 bases and 1 base respectively, with 4 bases between them. Germline loops: CDR1 SGDLS, CDR2 YYNGEE. The complete variable domain, with remaining parts taken from reference TRBV9 and TRBJ2-2, reads DSGVTQTPKHLITATGQRVTLRCSPRSGDLSVYWYQQSLDQGLQFLIQYYNGEERAKGNILERFSAQQFPDLHSELNLSSLELGDSALYFCASSGLNTGELFFGEGSRLTVL.

This clone was counted once. J is TRBJ2-1 and V is TRBV4-1; D is perhaps TRBD2 (5 bases). Germline V gene lookup returns CDR1 MGHRA and CDR2 YSYEKL. Trimming shortened V by 5 bases and J by 7 bases, and 30 bases separated the two germline ends. CDR3 length: 19 amino acids. DNA for the CDR3: TGCGCCAGCAGCTCCCGAGAAAACTCCGGCGCCCTGGGCGGGAATGAGCAGTTCTTC. It is translated as CASSSRENSGALGGNEQFF.

This chain joins TRBV10-3 and TRBJ2-7; 16 bases agree with TRBD2. V gave up 6 bases and J gave up 5 bases; unmatched junction bases: 10. Germline assignment: CDR1 ENHRY and CDR2 SYGVKD. This CDR3 spans 17 amino acids. The CDR3 DNA reads TGTGCCATCAGGCCGGGACTAGCGGGAGGGCCGTCTGACGAGCAGTACTTC. It encodes CAIRPGLAGGPSDEQYF.

The genes are TRBV6-1 and TRBJ1-3; D call uncertain. In germline, CDR1 is MNHNS, CDR2 SASEGT. There are 15 residues in the CDR3. With 6 bases removed from V and 0 bases from J, the gap between germline ends came to 12 bases. CDR3 in amino acids: CASRNPPNSGNTIYF. The DNA of the CDR3 is TGTGCCAGCAGGAATCCACCCAACTCTGGAAACACCATATATTTT.

The genes are TRBV18 and TRBJ2-5; D is perhaps TRBD2 (7 bases). Trimming stripped 1 base from V and 1 base from J, with 22 bases between. This CDR3 has 19 amino acids. CDR1 and CDR2 from the germline V gene are KGHSH and LQKENI. As DNA, the CDR3 is TGTGCCAGCTCACCACGCCAGGGGAGGGCCGGTTGGGGCCAAGAGACCCAGTACTTC. Its translation: CASSPRQGRAGWGQETQYF.

As to this clone: One junction end disagrees with the germline gene, perhaps due to a read error. The chain carries TRBV5-1 and TRBJ1-1, with a tentative D call TRBD1 (6 bases). The germline CDR1 and CDR2 sequences are SGHRS and YFSETQ. This CDR3 is 14 amino acids long. CDR3 DNA sequence: TGCGCCAGCAGTTTGGACAGACCCAACACTGAAGCTTTCTTT. This gives the protein CASSLDRPNTEAFF.

The chain carries TRBV7-2 and TRBJ1-2, with unresolved D. Germline lookup yields CDR1 SGHTA and CDR2 FQGNSA. V lost 1 base and J 3 bases, leaving 6 bases between the germline ends. CDR3 size: 13 residues. CDR3 in amino acids: CASSLVQDYGYTF. In DNA, the CDR3 is TGTGCCAGCAGCTTAGTCCAGGACTATGGCTACACCTTC.

This rearrangement joins TRBV5-4 to TRBJ1-1, with TRBD1 identical over 9 bases. The CDR3 consists of 14 residues. With V trimmed by 5 bases and J by 6 bases, 8 bases remained unmatched. Germline values: CDR1 SGHNT, CDR2 YYREEE (reference sequence). The CDR3 region has the DNA TGTGCCAGCAGTCAACAGGGGGCTTACCCTGAAGCTTTCTTT. This sequence encodes CASSQQGAYPEAFF. The full variable domain, its missing parts supplied by reference TRBV5-4 and TRBJ1-1, is ETGVTQSPTHLIKTRGQQVTLRCSSQSGHNTVSWYQQALGQGPQFIFQYYREEENGRGNFPPRFSGLQFPNYSSELNVNALELDDSALYLCASSQQGAYPEAFFGQGTRLTVV.

This clone was seen once. This chain uses TRBV6-1 with TRBJ1-1, with D tentatively TRBD1 (5 bases). V was shortened by 8 bases and J by 7 bases, with 11 bases between the two germline ends. This CDR3 spans 11 amino acids. CDR1 and CDR2 (germline): MNHNS, SASEGT. CDR3 region: CASLRQHEAFF. The DNA of the CDR3 is TGTGCCAGCCTAAGACAGCATGAAGCTTTCTTT.

This chain uses TRBV7-9 with TRBJ2-7; 9 bases map to TRBD2. Unmatched junction bases numbered 4, after V lost 1 base and J lost 3 bases. The length of the CDR3 is 15 residues. The germline V gene encodes CDR1 SEHNR and CDR2 FQNEAQ (reference sequence). The CDR3 coding sequence is TGTGCCAGCAGCTTAGGAGCGGGAGGCGTCTACGAGCAGTACTTC. It is translated as CASSLGAGGVYEQYF.

V is TRBV6-5 and J is TRBJ2-7; no clear D gene. Germline lookup yields CDR1 MNHEY and CDR2 SVGAGI. This CDR3 is 13 amino acids long. The V and J ends lost 10 bases and 0 bases respectively, with 13 bases between them. CDR3 in DNA: TGTGCCACCAGACTGCATAGCTCCTACGAGCAGTACTTC. It specifies CATRLHSSYEQYF.

V gene TRBV9 combines with J gene TRBJ1-4, with D possibly being TRBD1 (5 bases). Trimming left V 0 bases short and J 8 bases short, with 11 bases between. This CDR3 has 14 amino acids. CDR1 SGDLS and CDR2 YYNGEE come from the germline V gene. CDR3 region: CASSVEGRGEKLFF. In DNA, the CDR3 is TGTGCCAGCAGCGTAGAAGGGCGGGGCGAAAAACTGTTTTTT.

This chain links TRBV19 with TRBJ2-7; 12 bases map to TRBD2. Germline lookup yields CDR1 LNHDA and CDR2 SQIVND (reference sequence). There are 18 residues in the CDR3. V was clipped by 7 bases and J by 4 bases; unmatched bases: 17. The CDR3 reads CASIGRTSGNIRSYEQYF. The CDR3 coding sequence is TGTGCCAGTATCGGAAGGACTAGCGGGAACATCAGGTCGTACGAGCAGTACTTC. The whole variable domain, filled in from reference TRBV19 and TRBJ2-7, reads DGGITQSPKYLFRKEGQNVTLSCEQNLNHDAMYWYRQDPGQGLRLIYYSQIVNDFQKGDIAEGYSVSREKKESFPLTVTSAQKNPTAFYLCASIGRTSGNIRSYEQYFGPGTRLTVT.

J is TRBJ2-3 and V is TRBV30; 9 bases map to TRBD2. Trimming removed 2 bases from V and 2 bases from J; junction bases left unmatched: 8. Germline values: CDR1 GTSNPN, CDR2 SVGIG (reference sequence). The CDR3 loop spans 16 amino acids. The CDR3 reads CAWSKGLAGLTDTQYF. CDR3 nucleotide sequence: TGTGCCTGGAGTAAGGGCCTAGCGGGGCTCACAGATACGCAGTATTTT.

The chain couples TRBV6-5 to TRBJ1-1; tentative D call: TRBD1 (5 bases). Between the trimmed V and J ends, which lost 2 bases and 3 bases, there was a span of 7 bases. The CDR3 loop spans 13 amino acids. Germline CDR1 is MNHEY and CDR2 is SVGAGI. The DNA for the CDR3 is TGTGCCAGCAGTTACGGGACTTACACTGAAGCTTTCTTT. Its protein product is CASSYGTYTEAFF.

This chain joins TRBV5-1 and TRBJ1-4; D possibly corresponds to TRBD1 (5 bases). The germline gives CDR1 SGHRS, CDR2 YFSETQ. Trimming shortened V by 4 bases and J by 8 bases, and 15 bases separated the two germline ends. This CDR3 has 14 residues. CDR3 coding DNA: TGCGCCAGCAGCAGGGACCCGGAGGGGGAAAAACTGTTTTTT. Amino acids: CASSRDPEGEKLFF.

V is TRBV7-9 and J is TRBJ1-6; D is ambiguous. V shed 0 bases and J shed 7 bases, with 10 bases lying between them. Germline CDR1 is SEHNR and CDR2 is FQNEAQ (reference sequence). The CDR3 loop spans 15 amino acids. DNA for the CDR3: TGTGCCAGCAGCTTAGCTGGGAGTAGGAATTCACCCCTCCACTTT. It yields the protein CASSLAGSRNSPLHF.